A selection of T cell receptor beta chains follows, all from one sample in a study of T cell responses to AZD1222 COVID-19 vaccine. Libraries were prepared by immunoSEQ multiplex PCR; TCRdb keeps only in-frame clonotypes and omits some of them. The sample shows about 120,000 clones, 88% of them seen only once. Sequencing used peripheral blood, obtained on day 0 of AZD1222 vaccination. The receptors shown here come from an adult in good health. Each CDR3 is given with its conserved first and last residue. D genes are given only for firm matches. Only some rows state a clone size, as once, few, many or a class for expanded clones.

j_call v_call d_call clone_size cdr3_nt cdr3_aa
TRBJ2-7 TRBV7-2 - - TGTGCCAGCAGCTTTACACAGGGCCACGAGCAGTACTTC CASSFTQGHEQYF
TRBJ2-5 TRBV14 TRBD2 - TGTGCCAGCAGCCAAGGTGCTAGCGGGGGAGAGACCCAGTACTTC CASSQGASGGETQYF
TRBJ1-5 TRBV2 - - TGTGCCAGCAGCGCGTTCGACAGAGGTCAGCCCCAGCATTTT CASSAFDRGQPQHF
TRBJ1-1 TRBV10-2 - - TGCGCCAAACCGACAAAGGGGGTCGTAGAAGCTTTCTTT CAKPTKGVVEAFF
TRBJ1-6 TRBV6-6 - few TGTGCCAGCAGCCGATGGACGCCCGGTCAGGGATATAATTCACCCCTCCACTTT CASSRWTPGQGYNSPLHF
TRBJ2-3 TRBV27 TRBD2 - TGTGCCAGCACCCGGGGGGGAGGCACAGATACGCAGTATTTT CASTRGGGTDTQYF
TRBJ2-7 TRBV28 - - TGTGCCAGCAACCCTGGACAGACCTACGAGCAGTACTTC CASNPGQTYEQYF
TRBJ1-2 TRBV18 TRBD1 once TGTGCCAGCTCACCGGACAGGGAACCCTATGGCTACACCTTC CASSPDREPYGYTF
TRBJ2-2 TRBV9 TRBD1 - TGTGCCAGCAGCATAGGGACAGGGTTTGCCGGGGAGCTGTTTTTT CASSIGTGFAGELFF
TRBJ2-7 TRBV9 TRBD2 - TGTGCCAGCAGCGTAGGCGGACTAGCGGGAGACGAGCAGTACTTC CASSVGGLAGDEQYF
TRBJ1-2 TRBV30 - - TGTGCCTGGACCACAGGGCTTGGCGGCTACACCTTC CAWTTGLGGYTF
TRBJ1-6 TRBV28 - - TGTGCCAGCAGCCTCATGGGTTCACCCCTCCACTTT CASSLMGSPLHF
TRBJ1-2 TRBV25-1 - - TGTGCCAGCAGTGTGGGGTTCGGCTACACCTTC CASSVGFGYTF
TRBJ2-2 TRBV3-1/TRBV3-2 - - TGTGCCAGCAGCCATCACGGCGCGAACACCGGGGAGCTGTTTTTT CASSHHGANTGELFF
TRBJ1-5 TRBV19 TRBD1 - TGTGCCAGTAGTTGGACAGGTGACAATCAGCCCCAGCATTTT CASSWTGDNQPQHF
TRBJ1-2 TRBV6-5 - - TGTGCCAGCAACACGGGCGCTTCCCCGGGTGGCTACACCTTC CASNTGASPGGYTF
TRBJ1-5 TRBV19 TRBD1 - TGTGCCAGTATGGGGACAGGGGGGAATCAGCCCCAGCATTTT CASMGTGGNQPQHF
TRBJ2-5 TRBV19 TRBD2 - TGTGCCAGCAGGACTAGCGGGGGGGCTTGGGAGACCCAGTACTTC CASRTSGGAWETQYF
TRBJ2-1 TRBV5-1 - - TGCGCCAGCAGCTTGGGGCAGGGAGCCTACAATGAGCAGTTCTTC CASSLGQGAYNEQFF
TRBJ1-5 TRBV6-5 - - TGTGCCAGCAGTTACGAACAGGGAAGCAATCAGCCCCAGCATTTT CASSYEQGSNQPQHF
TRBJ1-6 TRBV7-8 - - TGTGCCAGCAGCTTACAGGTGGCAGGGGTAGGTTCACCCCTCCACTTT CASSLQVAGVGSPLHF
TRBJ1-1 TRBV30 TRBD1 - TGTGCCTGGAAGGGACAGCGACTTTTCCCTGAAGCTTTCTTT CAWKGQRLFPEAFF
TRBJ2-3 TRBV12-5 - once TGTGCTAGTGGTTTGGTATCAGACCCGCGGGATACGCAGTATTTT CASGLVSDPRDTQYF
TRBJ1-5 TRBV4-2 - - TGTGCCAGCAGCCCCCAAGAGGGCAATCAGCCCCAGCATTTT CASSPQEGNQPQHF
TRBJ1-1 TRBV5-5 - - TGTGCCAGCAGCAGGGGACATGGAGCTTTCTTT CASSRGHGAFF
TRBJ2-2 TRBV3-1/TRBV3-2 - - TGTGCCAGCAGCCAAGATCTTCCCCGGGAGCTGTTTTTT CASSQDLPRELFF
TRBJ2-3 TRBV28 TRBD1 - TGTGCCAGCGTAACAGGGGGCACAGATACGCAGTATTTT CASVTGGTDTQYF
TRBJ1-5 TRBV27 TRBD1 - TGTGCCAGCAGCAGGGGGCTGGATCAGCCCCAGCATTTT CASSRGLDQPQHF
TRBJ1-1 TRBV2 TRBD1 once TGTGCCAGCAGGTTACAGGGGGAAGCTTTCTTT CASRLQGEAFF